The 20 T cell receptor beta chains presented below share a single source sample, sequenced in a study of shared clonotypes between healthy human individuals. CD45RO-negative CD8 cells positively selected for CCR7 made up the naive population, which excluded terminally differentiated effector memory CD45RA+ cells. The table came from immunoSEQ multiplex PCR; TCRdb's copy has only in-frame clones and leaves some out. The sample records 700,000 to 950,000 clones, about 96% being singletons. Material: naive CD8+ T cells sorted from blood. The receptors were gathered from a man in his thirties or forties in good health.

CDR3 region: CASSPPSSTDTQYF. The CDR3 DNA reads as TGTGCCAGCAGTCCTCCCTCTAGCACAGATACGCAGTATTTT. The V gene is TRBV27, the J gene TRBJ2-3; D gene unclear. Germline loops: CDR1 MNHEY, CDR2 SMNVEV (reference sequence). V lost 5 bases, J lost 0 bases, and 9 bases lay in between. The CDR3 is made up of 14 amino acids.

The chain's CDR3 is CASSYPGTSNEQFF. In DNA, the CDR3 is TGTGCCAGTAGTTATCCCGGGACTAGCAATGAGCAGTTCTTC. The rearrangement links TRBV19 to TRBJ2-1; 8 bases map to TRBD2. V trimming: 5 bases; J trimming: 6 bases; junction bases outside the gene matches: 6. The CDR3 covers 14 residues. Germline CDR1 LNHDA, CDR2 SQIVND (reference sequence).

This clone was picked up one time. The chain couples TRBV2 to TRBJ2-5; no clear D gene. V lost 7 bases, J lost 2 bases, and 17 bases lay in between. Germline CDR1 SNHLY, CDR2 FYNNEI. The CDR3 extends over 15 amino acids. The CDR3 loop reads CASTRPVNNQETQYF. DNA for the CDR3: TGTGCCAGCACACGCCCGGTAAATAATCAAGAGACCCAGTACTTC.

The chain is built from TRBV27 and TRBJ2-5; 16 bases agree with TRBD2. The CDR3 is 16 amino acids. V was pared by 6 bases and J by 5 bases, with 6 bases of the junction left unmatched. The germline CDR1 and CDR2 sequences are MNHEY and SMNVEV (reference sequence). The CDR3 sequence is CASRGLAGGPGETQYF. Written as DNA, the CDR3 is TGTGCCAGCAGGGGACTAGCGGGAGGGCCAGGGGAGACCCAGTACTTC.

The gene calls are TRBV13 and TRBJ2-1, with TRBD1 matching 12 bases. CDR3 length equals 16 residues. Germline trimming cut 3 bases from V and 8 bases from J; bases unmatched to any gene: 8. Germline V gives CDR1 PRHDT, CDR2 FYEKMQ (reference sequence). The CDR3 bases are TGTGCCAGCAGCTTTAGTCCGGGACAGGGGGCCGATGAGCAGTTCTTC. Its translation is CASSFSPGQGADEQFF.

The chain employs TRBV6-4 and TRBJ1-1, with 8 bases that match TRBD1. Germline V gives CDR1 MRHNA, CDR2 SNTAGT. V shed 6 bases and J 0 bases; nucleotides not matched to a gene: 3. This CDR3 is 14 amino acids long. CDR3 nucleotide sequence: TGTGCCAGCAGGGAGACAGGGGTGAACACTGAAGCTTTCTTT. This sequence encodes CASRETGVNTEAFF.

The CDR3 protein is CASSFSPSGASYEQYF. CDR3 DNA sequence: TGTGCCAGCAGTTTTAGCCCTAGCGGGGCCTCCTACGAGCAGTACTTC. V usage is TRBV27 and J usage is TRBJ2-7; 9 positions agree with TRBD2. From germline, CDR1 is MNHEY and CDR2 SMNVEV (reference sequence). CDR3 size: 16 residues. The V gene end was trimmed by 3 bases and the J gene end by 0 bases; junction bases not matched to a gene: 6.

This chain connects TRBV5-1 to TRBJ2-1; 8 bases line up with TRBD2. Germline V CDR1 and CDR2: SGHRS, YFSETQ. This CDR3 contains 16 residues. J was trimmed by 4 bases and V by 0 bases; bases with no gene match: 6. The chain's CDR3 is CASSLGAGGHYNEQFF. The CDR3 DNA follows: TGCGCCAGCAGCTTGGGGGCGGGAGGCCATTACAATGAGCAGTTCTTC.

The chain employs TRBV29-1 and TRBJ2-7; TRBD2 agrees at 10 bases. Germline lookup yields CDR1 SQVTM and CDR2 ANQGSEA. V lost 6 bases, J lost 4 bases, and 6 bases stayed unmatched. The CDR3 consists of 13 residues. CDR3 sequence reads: CSVGLAATYEQYF. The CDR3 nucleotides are TGCAGCGTCGGACTAGCGGCTACATACGAGCAGTACTTC.

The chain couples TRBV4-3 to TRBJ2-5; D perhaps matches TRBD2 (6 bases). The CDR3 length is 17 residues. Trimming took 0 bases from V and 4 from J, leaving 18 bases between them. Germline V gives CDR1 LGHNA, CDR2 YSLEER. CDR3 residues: CASSQDGRWEVGETQYF. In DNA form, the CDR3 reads TGCGCCAGCAGCCAAGATGGGAGGTGGGAGGTTGGAGAGACCCAGTACTTC.

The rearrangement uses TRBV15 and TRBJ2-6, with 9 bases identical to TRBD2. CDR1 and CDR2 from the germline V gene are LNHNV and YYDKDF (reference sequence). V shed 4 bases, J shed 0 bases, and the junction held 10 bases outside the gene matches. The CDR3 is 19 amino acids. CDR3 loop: CATSTRSGLANSGANVLTF. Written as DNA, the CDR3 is TGTGCCACCAGCACTCGGAGTGGACTAGCGAACTCTGGGGCCAACGTCCTGACTTTC.

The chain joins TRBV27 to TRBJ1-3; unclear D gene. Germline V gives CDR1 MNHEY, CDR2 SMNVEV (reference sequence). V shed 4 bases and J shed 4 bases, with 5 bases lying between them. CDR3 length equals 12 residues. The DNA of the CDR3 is TGTGCCAGCAGTTCTCCAGGAAACACCATATATTTT. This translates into CASSSPGNTIYF.

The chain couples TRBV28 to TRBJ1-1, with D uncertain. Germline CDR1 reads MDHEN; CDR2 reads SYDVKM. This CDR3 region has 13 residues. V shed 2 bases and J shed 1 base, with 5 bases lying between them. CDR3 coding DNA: TGTGCCAGCAGTTTAATCGAGAACACTGAAGCTTTCTTT. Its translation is CASSLIENTEAFF.

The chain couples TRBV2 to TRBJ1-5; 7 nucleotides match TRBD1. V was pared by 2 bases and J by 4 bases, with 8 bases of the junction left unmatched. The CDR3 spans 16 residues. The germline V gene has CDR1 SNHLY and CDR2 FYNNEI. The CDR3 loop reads CASSESLTGWNQPQHF. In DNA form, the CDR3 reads TGTGCCAGCAGTGAATCCTTGACAGGGTGGAATCAGCCCCAGCATTTT. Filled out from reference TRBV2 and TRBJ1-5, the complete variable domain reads EPEVTQTPSHQVTQMGQEVILRCVPISNHLYFYWYRQILGQKVEFLVSFYNNEISEKSEIFDDQFSVERPDGSNFTLKIRSTKLEDSAMYFCASSESLTGWNQPQHFGDGTRLSIL.

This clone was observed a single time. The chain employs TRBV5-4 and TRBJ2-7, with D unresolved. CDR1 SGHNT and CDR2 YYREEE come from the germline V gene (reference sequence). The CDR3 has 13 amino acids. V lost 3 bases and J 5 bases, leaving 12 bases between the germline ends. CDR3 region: CASSSIQLNEQYF. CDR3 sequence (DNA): TGTGCCAGCAGCTCGATCCAGTTGAACGAGCAGTACTTC.

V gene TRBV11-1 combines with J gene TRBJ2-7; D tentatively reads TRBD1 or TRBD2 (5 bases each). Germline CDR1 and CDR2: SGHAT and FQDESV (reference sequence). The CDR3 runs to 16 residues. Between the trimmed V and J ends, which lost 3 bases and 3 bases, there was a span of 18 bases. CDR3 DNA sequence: TGTGCCAGCAGCTTCTGGCAGGGACGGCCGATCTACGAGCAGTACTTC. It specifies CASSFWQGRPIYEQYF.

CDR3 sequence (DNA): TGTGCCAGCAGCTTAGGCCCCTTGGCGCGGGAGGAAGCCTACGAGCAGTACTTC. Translation gives CASSLGPLAREEAYEQYF. The chain uses TRBV7-6 and TRBJ2-7; 8 bases match TRBD2. This CDR3 is 18 amino acids long. Germline assignment: CDR1 SGHVS and CDR2 FNYEAQ. The V and J ends lost 1 base and 2 bases, in that order; junction bases with no gene match: 13.

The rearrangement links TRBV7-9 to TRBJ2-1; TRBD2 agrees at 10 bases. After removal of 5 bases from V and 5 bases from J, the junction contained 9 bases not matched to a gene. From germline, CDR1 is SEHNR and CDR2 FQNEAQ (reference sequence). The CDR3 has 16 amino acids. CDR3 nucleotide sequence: TGTGCCAGCAGCACCTCCCTAGCGGGGGAAGACAATGAGCAGTTCTTC. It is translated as CASSTSLAGEDNEQFF.

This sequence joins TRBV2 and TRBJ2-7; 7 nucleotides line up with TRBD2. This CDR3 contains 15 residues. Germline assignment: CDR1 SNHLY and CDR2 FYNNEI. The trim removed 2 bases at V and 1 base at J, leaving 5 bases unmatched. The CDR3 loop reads CASSELAEISYEQYF. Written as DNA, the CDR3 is TGTGCCAGCAGTGAACTAGCGGAAATTTCCTACGAGCAGTACTTC. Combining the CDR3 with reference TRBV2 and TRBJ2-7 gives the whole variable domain EPEVTQTPSHQVTQMGQEVILRCVPISNHLYFYWYRQILGQKVEFLVSFYNNEISEKSEIFDDQFSVERPDGSNFTLKIRSTKLEDSAMYFCASSELAEISYEQYFGPGTRLTVT.

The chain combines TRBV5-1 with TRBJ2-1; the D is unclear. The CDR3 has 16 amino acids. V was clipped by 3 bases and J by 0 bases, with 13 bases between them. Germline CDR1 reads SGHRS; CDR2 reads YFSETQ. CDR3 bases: TGCGCCAGCAGCTCGCTAGGGTCGAGCTCCTACAATGAGCAGTTCTTC. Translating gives CASSSLGSSSYNEQFF.